This T cell receptor (beta chain) was obtained from a study of a mutant IDH1 vaccine in newly diagnosed glioma. Study-level information: Prior therapy was radiotherapy, temozolomide, or both; most received both. Study findings and constraints: Pseudoprogression appeared unlinked to shifts in leading peripheral T cell clonotypes. Patients mounted vaccine-induced immune responses in 93.3% of cases.

Trimming shortened V by 3 bases and J by 7 bases, and 25 bases separated the two germline ends. CDR3 length equals 17 residues. Germline-derived CDR1 and CDR2 are SEHNR and FQNEAQ (reference sequence). About this clone: Antigen: not known.

Specified time point: week 35, safety follow-up. A single vaccine dose contained 300 ug of mutant IDH1 20-mer peptide, and topical imiquimod was used with it. Administration of eight vaccinations to patients took place in weeks 1, 3, 5, 7, 11, 15, 19, 23. Repertoires were generated with immunoSEQ multiplex PCR, while TCRdb's copy carries only in-frame clones and drops some. Here the sample spans about 48,000 clones, 79% being singletons. Sequences were derived from PBMCs, sampled from a glioma patient whose treatment included an IDH1 peptide vaccine. The rearrangement joins TRBV7-9 to TRBJ2-7; D might be TRBD2 (6 bases). The TCR was taken from a man aged 35 to 55 with glioma. The DNA of the CDR3 is TGTGCCAGCAGCTTCGGACGGGGGACTCCCGTCTCACGGGAGCAGTACTTC. Translation gives CASSFGRGTPVSREQYF.